The 26 T cell receptor beta chains reported below all come from one sample, sequenced in a study of siplizumab effects on memory and regulatory T cells. The table came from immunoSEQ multiplex PCR; TCRdb's copy has only in-frame clones and leaves some out. The sample contains 90,000 to 120,000 clones, around 95% of which appear only once. The material sequenced was Tregs sorted from blood. The receptors were sampled from a human donor in good health.

The CDR3 spells CASRQSPANYEQYF. The CDR3 DNA reads as TGTGCCAGCAGACAGTCGCCGGCCAACTACGAGCAGTACTTC. V gene TRBV7-2 combines with J gene TRBJ2-7; unclear D gene. The germline V gene encodes CDR1 SGHTA and CDR2 FQGNSA. Trimming left V 6 bases short and J 3 bases short, with 15 bases between. This CDR3 comprises 14 residues.

V usage is TRBV5-1 and J usage is TRBJ2-1, with 8 bases fitting TRBD1. The CDR3 loop spans 15 amino acids. CDR1 is SGHRS, CDR2 YFSETQ, per germline. The ends lost 0 bases at V and 8 bases at J; junction bases unmatched: 7. In nucleotides, the CDR3 is TGCGCCAGCAGCTTGGGGCAGGGGGCAAGCTATGAGCAGTTCTTC. Translation: CASSLGQGASYEQFF.

This rearrangement joins TRBV19 to TRBJ1-2, with D perhaps TRBD1 (5 bases). Trimming left V 5 bases short and J 4 bases short, with 8 bases between. Germline-derived CDR1 and CDR2 are LNHDA and SQIVND (reference sequence). There are 12 residues in the CDR3. CDR3 in amino acids: CASSVGGYGYTF. The CDR3 region has the DNA TGTGCCAGTAGTGTGGGGGGCTATGGCTACACCTTC.

The chain couples TRBV7-9 to TRBJ1-1, with D perhaps TRBD1 (6 bases). Germline V gene sequence: CDR1 SEHNR, CDR2 FQNEAQ (reference sequence). Trimming shortened V by 2 bases and J by 8 bases, and 15 bases separated the two germline ends. The CDR3 sequence is 14 residues long. The CDR3 DNA reads TGTGCCAGCAGCTTAACAGGGTTAGGCGGCGAAGCTTTCTTT. Its protein is CASSLTGLGGEAFF.

The V gene is TRBV5-1, the J gene TRBJ2-7, with D unresolved. Germline CDR1 reads SGHRS; CDR2 reads YFSETQ. V was clipped by 5 bases and J by 0 bases, with 12 bases between them. This CDR3 spans 14 amino acids. The CDR3 loop is CASRNSLNSYEQYF. The CDR3 coding sequence is TGCGCCAGCAGAAACAGCCTTAACTCCTACGAGCAGTACTTC.

The chain uses TRBV29-1 and TRBJ1-1; 9 nucleotides align to TRBD1. J lost 0 bases, V lost 7 bases, and 3 bases had no gene match. Germline lookup yields CDR1 SQVTM and CDR2 ANQGSEA. This CDR3 has 13 residues. CDR3 DNA sequence: TGCAGCGCTGACAGGGGGATGAACACTGAAGCTTTCTTT. This sequence encodes CSADRGMNTEAFF.

The chain is built from TRBV5-1 and TRBJ2-1, with 9 bases that match TRBD1. Germline V gene sequence: CDR1 SGHRS, CDR2 YFSETQ. The CDR3 has 15 residues. V lost 2 bases, J lost 3 bases, and 3 bases stayed unmatched. The CDR3 nucleotides are TGCGCCAGCAGCTTCTCGGGACAGGGCTACAATGAGCAGTTCTTC. It specifies CASSFSGQGYNEQFF. Full variable domain (missing parts from reference TRBV5-1 and TRBJ2-1): KAGVTQTPRYLIKTRGQQVTLSCSPISGHRSVSWYQQTPGQGLQFLFEYFSETQRNKGNFPGRFSGRQFSNSRSEMNVSTLELGDSALYLCASSFSGQGYNEQFFGPGTRLTVL.

The chain joins TRBV28 to TRBJ1-1, with D hard to call. This CDR3 has 12 amino acids. From germline, CDR1 is MDHEN and CDR2 SYDVKM. V was pared by 4 bases and J by 3 bases, with 6 bases between. DNA for the CDR3: TGTGCCAGCAGTTCGGGTTACACTGAAGCTTTCTTT. The encoded protein is CASSSGYTEAFF.

The chain combines TRBV20-1 with TRBJ2-3; D remains ambiguous. CDR1 and CDR2 from the germline V gene are DFQATT and SNEGSKA (reference sequence). Between the trimmed V and J ends, which lost 6 bases and 6 bases, there was a span of 10 bases. The CDR3 runs 11 residues. The CDR3 sequence: CSATPSDTQYF. In nucleotides, the CDR3 is TGCAGTGCAACCCCCTCCGATACGCAGTATTTT.

V gene TRBV2 combines with J gene TRBJ1-2; D possibly corresponds to TRBD1 (5 bases). This CDR3 region has 12 residues. V lost 10 bases and J 4 bases, leaving 13 bases between the germline ends. Germline V gives CDR1 SNHLY, CDR2 FYNNEI. The CDR3 bases are TGTGCCATCGGCGGGGGGTCCTATGGCTACACCTTC. It encodes CAIGGGSYGYTF.

This clone was counted only a few times. The chain links TRBV6-5 to TRBJ1-1, with TRBD1 matching 7 bases. The CDR3 consists of 15 residues. Per the germline V gene, CDR1 is MNHEY and CDR2 is SVGAGI. Trimming took 6 bases from V and 3 from J; bases not matched to a gene: 10. CDR3: CASRRIRQGDTEAFF. The CDR3 DNA is TGTGCCAGCAGGCGAATCCGACAGGGAGACACTGAAGCTTTCTTT.

This rearrangement joins TRBV28 to TRBJ2-1; 10 nucleotides align to TRBD1. V lost 6 bases to trimming and J lost 7 bases; unmatched junction nucleotides: 12. The CDR3 totals 16 residues. Germline values: CDR1 MDHEN, CDR2 SYDVKM. Here the CDR3 reads CASRRFGTGENNEQFF. As DNA, the CDR3 is TGTGCCAGCAGACGCTTTGGGACAGGGGAGAATAATGAGCAGTTCTTC.

CDR3 bases: TGTGCCAGCAGTCACCCGGGACAGGGGTCCACCGGGGAGCTGTTTTTT. Translation gives CASSHPGQGSTGELFF. This chain connects TRBV27 to TRBJ2-2; 10 bases map to TRBD1. The ends lost 5 bases at V and 4 bases at J; junction bases unmatched: 7. This CDR3 has 16 amino acids. Germline assignment: CDR1 MNHEY and CDR2 SMNVEV (reference sequence).

CDR3 bases: TGTGCCAGCAGTTTTCTTACGACAGGGGTAGGGTTGGGGGAGCTGTTTTTT. This codes for CASSFLTTGVGLGELFF. The V call is TRBV27, the J call TRBJ2-2, with TRBD1 matching 8 bases. The CDR3 is 17 residues long. Per the germline V gene, CDR1 is MNHEY and CDR2 is SMNVEV (reference sequence). With 3 bases clipped from V and 8 bases from J, the junction kept 14 bases outside the gene matches.

V and J are TRBV6-1 and TRBJ1-2, with 7 nucleotides matching TRBD1. Germline loops: CDR1 MNHNS, CDR2 SASEGT. The V segment lost 4 bases and the J segment 1 base; nucleotides outside the gene matches: 6. The CDR3 consists of 15 residues. The CDR3 bases are TGTGCCAGCAGTGCCTGGACAGGAATTAACTATGGCTACACCTTC. Translating it yields CASSAWTGINYGYTF.

The chain joins TRBV6-1 to TRBJ1-4; D may be TRBD1 (5 bases). This CDR3 has 15 residues. Per germline, CDR1 MNHNS and CDR2 SASEGT. The V gene lost 6 bases and the J gene lost 5 bases, with 16 bases spanning the gap. The CDR3 protein is CASRQFRVLNEKLFF. In DNA, the CDR3 is TGTGCCAGCAGACAATTCAGGGTCCTCAATGAAAAACTGTTTTTT.

The gene calls are TRBV28 and TRBJ1-2; D gene ambiguous. There are 11 residues in the CDR3. V gave up 3 bases and J gave up 4 bases, with 3 bases separating them. Looked up from germline, CDR1 is MDHEN and CDR2 is SYDVKM. The CDR3 sequence: CASSFAYGYTF. The CDR3 bases are TGTGCCAGCAGTTTTGCCTATGGCTACACCTTC.

This chain uses TRBV28 with TRBJ2-7; tentatively, D is TRBD2 (6 bases). CDR1 and CDR2 from the germline V gene are MDHEN and SYDVKM. Trimming stripped 5 bases from V and 5 bases from J, with 16 bases between. The CDR3 totals 14 residues. The CDR3 DNA is TGTGCCAGCAGTACCTCCGGGGGAACTAACGAGCAGTACTTC. It specifies CASSTSGGTNEQYF. The full variable domain, completed using reference TRBV28 and TRBJ2-7, is DVKVTQSSRYLVKRTGEKVFLECVQDMDHENMFWYRQDPGLGLRLIYFSYDVKMKEKGDIPEGYSVSREKKERFSLILESASTNQTSMYLCASSTSGGTNEQYFGPGTRLTVT.

J is TRBJ1-5 and V is TRBV7-3; 7 bases agree with TRBD1. Germline values: CDR1 SGHTA, CDR2 FQGTGA. Trimming took 5 bases from V and 7 from J; bases not matched to a gene: 23. CDR3 length: 19 residues. Here the CDR3 DNA reads TGTGCCAGCAGCCCACAGCGGTGGGACAGAACGTTTTTAGGCCAGCCCCAGCATTTT. It is translated as CASSPQRWDRTFLGQPQHF. Using reference TRBV7-3 and TRBJ1-5 for the parts outside the CDR3, the full variable domain is GAGVSQTPSNKVTEKGKYVELRCDPISGHTALYWYRQSLGQGPEFLIYFQGTGAADDSGLPNDRFFAVRPEGSVSTLKIQRTERGDSAVYLCASSPQRWDRTFLGQPQHFGDGTRLSIL.

The chain joins TRBV4-1 to TRBJ1-4; TRBD1 matches 10 bases. Germline V gives CDR1 MGHRA, CDR2 YSYEKL. The junction had 10 bases not matched to a gene; V was cut back by 1 base and J by 5 bases. CDR3 length: 18 residues. CDR3 protein: CASSQGTGGLDWNEKLFF. The CDR3 DNA reads TGCGCCAGCAGCCAAGGGACAGGGGGATTGGATTGGAATGAAAAACTGTTTTTT.

In this sample, this clone turned up once. The CDR3 DNA reads TGCGCCAGCAGCCCCGCAGGGACAGCTTTAAATGAGCAGTTCTTC. Amino acid sequence: CASSPAGTALNEQFF. V usage is TRBV4-1 and J usage is TRBJ2-1; 7 bases map to TRBD1. The CDR3 length is 15 residues. Germline V gene lookup returns CDR1 MGHRA and CDR2 YSYEKL. Unmatched junction bases numbered 10, after V lost 4 bases and J lost 7 bases.

The genes are TRBV6-1 and TRBJ1-5; no reliable D call. The V end lost 6 bases, the J end lost 4 bases, and 16 bases lay between the germline ends. The CDR3 loop spans 15 amino acids. From germline, CDR1 is MNHNS and CDR2 SASEGT. The CDR3 reads CASSYQELKNQPQHF. As DNA, the CDR3 is TGTGCCAGCAGCTATCAAGAGCTCAAGAATCAGCCCCAGCATTTT.

The chain employs TRBV29-1 and TRBJ2-3, with 9 bases lining up with TRBD2. After removal of 6 bases from V and 1 base from J, the junction contained 11 bases not matched to a gene. The CDR3 loop spans 16 amino acids. Germline CDR1 is SQVTM and CDR2 is ANQGSEA. The CDR3 reads CSVRFYSGSRTDTQYF. CDR3 DNA sequence: TGCAGCGTGAGGTTCTATAGCGGGAGTCGCACAGATACGCAGTATTTT.

This chain connects TRBV27 to TRBJ1-1; 9 bases fit TRBD1. The germline V gene has CDR1 MNHEY and CDR2 SMNVEV (reference sequence). CDR3 size: 16 residues. Losses at the gene ends were 6 bases for V and 1 base for J; bases not matched to a gene: 9. The CDR3 reads CASRPNPGQGNTEAFF. In DNA form, the CDR3 reads TGTGCCAGCAGACCGAATCCGGGACAGGGGAACACTGAAGCTTTCTTT.

This clone turned up a few times. The rearrangement joins TRBV5-1 to TRBJ1-1; 9 nucleotides agree with TRBD1. Germline V gene sequence: CDR1 SGHRS, CDR2 YFSETQ. Trimming removed 3 bases from V and 1 base from J; junction bases left unmatched: 7. CDR3 length equals 16 residues. The CDR3 coding sequence is TGCGCCAGCAGCTCAGGGGACAGGGTACAGAACACTGAAGCTTTCTTT. Translated, it gives CASSSGDRVQNTEAFF. Based on the CDR3 plus reference TRBV5-1 and TRBJ1-1, the full variable domain is KAGVTQTPRYLIKTRGQQVTLSCSPISGHRSVSWYQQTPGQGLQFLFEYFSETQRNKGNFPGRFSGRQFSNSRSEMNVSTLELGDSALYLCASSSGDRVQNTEAFFGQGTRLTVV.

The rearrangement links TRBV27 to TRBJ2-2; TRBD1 might be the D (5 bases). CDR3 size: 14 residues. Per the germline V gene, CDR1 is MNHEY and CDR2 is SMNVEV (reference sequence). V shed 4 bases and J shed 7 bases, with 13 bases lying between them. The CDR3 sequence: CASSSRRQFGELFF. CDR3 DNA sequence: TGTGCCAGCAGTTCCCGAAGACAGTTCGGGGAGCTGTTTTTT.